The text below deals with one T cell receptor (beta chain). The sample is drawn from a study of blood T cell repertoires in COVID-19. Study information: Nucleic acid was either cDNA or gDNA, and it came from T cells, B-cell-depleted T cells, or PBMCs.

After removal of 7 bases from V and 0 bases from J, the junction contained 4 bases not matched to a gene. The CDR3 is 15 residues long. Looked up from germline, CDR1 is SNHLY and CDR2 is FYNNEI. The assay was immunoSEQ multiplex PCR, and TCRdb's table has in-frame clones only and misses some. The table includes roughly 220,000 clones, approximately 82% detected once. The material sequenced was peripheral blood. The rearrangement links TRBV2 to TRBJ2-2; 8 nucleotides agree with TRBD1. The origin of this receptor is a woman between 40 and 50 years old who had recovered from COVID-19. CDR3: CASNMDRANTGELFF. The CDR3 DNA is TGTGCCAGCAATATGGACAGGGCGAACACCGGGGAGCTGTTTTTT.